The 29 T cell receptor beta chains in this list originate from one sample, sequenced in a study of neurological immune-mediated disorders. TCRdb independently ran MiXCR on the 5' RACE reads; one entry per CDR3 protein. There are under 35,000 distinct CDR3 sequences in the sample; about an eighth occur only once, and more than 4.5% lies in the top ten. Noted time point: technical triplicate 2. The source material was CD4+ T cells from blood. The receptor source for this set is a female donor with HTLV-1-associated myelopathy (HAM/TSP).

Ten or more counts support this clonotype. The chain is built from TRBV4-1 and TRBJ2-6; 8 nucleotides line up with TRBD2. The CDR3 covers 19 residues. In germline, CDR1 is MGHRA, CDR2 YSYEKL. The V gene end was trimmed by 6 bases and the J gene end by 2 bases; junction bases not matched to a gene: 15. The CDR3 is CASSPTAGRGVPGANVLTF. DNA of the CDR3: TGCGCCAGCAGTCCAACCGCAGGGCGGGGGGTACCTGGGGCCAACGTCCTGACTTTC.

This clonotype showed up many times. The gene calls are TRBV20-1 and TRBJ2-3; 11 bases are shared with TRBD2. This CDR3 is 17 amino acids long. CDR1 and CDR2 (germline): DFQATT, SNEGSKA (reference sequence). J lost 2 bases, V lost 5 bases, and 12 bases had no gene match. The CDR3 DNA follows: TGCAGTGCTGGGGGTGGGGCTAGCGGGGGGACCACAGATACGCAGTATTTT. The encoded protein is CSAGGGASGGTTDTQYF.

The chain links TRBV30 to TRBJ1-4; a weak D match, TRBD1 (6 bases). The CDR3 runs 13 residues. V was clipped by 0 bases and J by 7 bases, with 9 bases between them. Looked up from germline, CDR1 is GTSNPN and CDR2 is SVGIG (reference sequence). This CDR3 is CAWSVRGIEKLFF. The CDR3 DNA reads as TGTGCCTGGAGTGTAAGGGGGATTGAAAAACTGTTTTTT.

This clonotype is medium-sized within its sample. The V and J genes are TRBV7-3 and TRBJ2-2, with a tentative D call TRBD1 (6 bases). The V end lost 0 bases, the J end lost 4 bases, and 12 bases lay between the germline ends. Germline lookup yields CDR1 SGHTA and CDR2 FQGTGA. This CDR3 is built from 16 residues. This CDR3 is CASSLTRQEVTGELFF. The CDR3 DNA reads as TGTGCCAGCAGCTTAACCCGACAGGAAGTCACCGGGGAGCTGTTTTTT.

This clonotype was observed many times. This chain uses TRBV11-2 with TRBJ2-3; 9 nucleotides agree with TRBD2. This CDR3 has 16 amino acids. After removal of 1 base from V and 5 bases from J, the junction contained 7 bases not matched to a gene. Germline assignment: CDR1 SGHAT and CDR2 FQNNGV. In DNA, the CDR3 is TGTGCCAGCAGCTTAGGGCGGGGGGGCCGTGGAGATACGCAGTATTTT. The encoded protein is CASSLGRGGRGDTQYF.

This clonotype was picked up many times. The gene calls are TRBV7-6 and TRBJ2-3; TRBD2 agrees at 10 bases. Germline CDR1 SGHVS, CDR2 FNYEAQ. The CDR3 totals 19 residues. Trimming removed 1 base from V and 1 base from J; junction bases left unmatched: 11. The CDR3 region has the DNA TGTGCCAGCAGCTTAGTTGCTAGCGGGAGAATGGGAGGCACAGATACGCAGTATTTT. Its protein is CASSLVASGRMGGTDTQYF.

This clonotype was recorded at least ten times. The chain uses TRBV10-3 and TRBJ1-2; the D is unclear. Germline V gives CDR1 ENHRY, CDR2 SYGVKD. Trimming stripped 7 bases from V and 4 bases from J, with 13 bases between. CDR3 length: 13 amino acids. CDR3 DNA sequence: TGTGCCATCACCCCGAACCCAGCCTATGGCTACACCTTC. It encodes CAITPNPAYGYTF.

The rearrangement links TRBV2 to TRBJ1-4; the D gene is possibly TRBD1 (5 bases). There are 14 residues in the CDR3. Germline V lookup: CDR1 SNHLY, CDR2 FYNNEI. Trimming took off 5 bases at V and 6 bases at J, with 13 bases between the two ends. CDR3 coding DNA: TGTGCCAGCAGTCCAGGGTGGAAGGATGAAAAACTGTTTTTT. It specifies CASSPGWKDEKLFF.

This clonotype occurred many times. V and J are TRBV12-3 or TRBV12-4 and TRBJ2-7; either TRBD1 or TRBD2 may fit D (5 bases each). V was shortened by 1 base and J by 2 bases, with 12 bases between the two germline ends. The CDR3 spans 15 residues. CDR3 sequence: CASSLGGQGTYEQYF. CDR3 in DNA: TGTGCCAGCAGTTTAGGAGGGCAGGGTACCTACGAGCAGTACTTC.

In its sample, this clonotype was seen many times. The genes are TRBV7-2 and TRBJ2-4; D gene ambiguous. V lost 3 bases, J lost 2 bases, and 2 bases lay in between. The CDR3 extends over 12 amino acids. The germline V gene encodes CDR1 SGHTA and CDR2 FQGNSA. CDR3 protein: CASSFPKNIQYF. The CDR3 nucleotides read TGTGCCAGCAGCTTCCCCAAAAACATTCAGTACTTC. The full variable domain, completed using reference TRBV7-2 and TRBJ2-4, is GAGVSQSPSNKVTEKGKDVELRCDPISGHTALYWYRQSLGQGLEFLIYFQGNSAPDKSGLPSDRFSAERTGGSVSTLTIQRTQQEDSAVYLCASSFPKNIQYFGAGTRLSVL.

This clonotype was counted at least ten times. The chain couples TRBV7-6 to TRBJ2-1; tentatively, D is TRBD1 (6 bases). The CDR3 sequence is 16 residues long. With 2 bases removed from V and 5 bases from J, the gap between germline ends came to 16 bases. The V gene's germline CDR1 is SGHVS and CDR2 FNYEAQ. This CDR3 is CASSLTGPAGDNEQFF. Here the CDR3 DNA reads TGTGCCAGCAGCTTAACGGGTCCCGCAGGGGACAATGAGCAGTTCTTC.

Remarks on this clonotype: At one boundary the junction diverges from the germline segment, which might be a read error. The CDR3 DNA is TGCAGTGCCACGGTGCAAACCTACAATGAACAGTTCTTC. This gives the protein CSATVQTYNEQFF. The chain recombines TRBV20-1 with TRBJ2-1; no definite D call. Germline CDR1 reads DFQATT; CDR2 reads SNEGSKA (reference sequence). The CDR3 contains 13 residues.

The CDR3 sequence is CASSPGSYEQYF. The CDR3 nucleotides read TGTGCCAGCTCACCGGGGAGCTACGAGCAGTACTTC. The chain combines TRBV18 with TRBJ2-7; D is perhaps TRBD2 (5 bases). V was cut by 3 bases and J by 3 bases, with 6 bases left in between. This CDR3 region has 12 residues. Germline CDR1 KGHSH, CDR2 LQKENI.

This clonotype was detected many times. The chain's CDR3 is CASSLDGFAGTGNADYGYTF. For the CDR3, the DNA is TGTGCCAGCAGCTTAGACGGATTCGCGGGAACCGGGAACGCGGACTATGGCTACACCTTC. This chain connects TRBV7-9 to TRBJ1-2; D remains unclear. CDR1 SEHNR and CDR2 FQNEAQ come from the germline V gene (reference sequence). Trimming pared 1 base from V and 3 bases from J, leaving 27 bases between. This CDR3 spans 20 amino acids.

The chain carries TRBV5-1 and TRBJ1-1; D uncertain. Trimming cost V 4 bases and J 3 bases, with 13 bases left between them. Germline lookup yields CDR1 SGHRS and CDR2 YFSETQ. The CDR3 consists of 14 residues. The CDR3 protein is CASSRVAADTEAFF. In nucleotides, the CDR3 is TGCGCCAGCAGCAGGGTGGCGGCGGACACTGAAGCTTTCTTT.

This clonotype was recorded at least ten times. The genes are TRBV29-1 and TRBJ2-1; 12 nucleotides match TRBD2. CDR1 SQVTM and CDR2 ANQGSEA come from the germline V gene. The CDR3 loop spans 13 amino acids. This CDR3 is CTGTSGFYNEQFF. CDR3 bases: TGCACCGGGACTAGCGGGTTCTACAATGAGCAGTTCTTC.

This clonotype was counted ten times or more. The chain combines TRBV20-1 with TRBJ1-2; the D gene is possibly TRBD1 (6 bases). V was shortened by 6 bases and J by 4 bases, with 9 bases between the two germline ends. The CDR3 is made up of 11 amino acids. The germline V gene encodes CDR1 DFQATT and CDR2 SNEGSKA (reference sequence). CDR3 protein: CSASDSYGYTF. In DNA, the CDR3 is TGCAGTGCCTCGGACAGCTATGGCTACACCTTC.

This clonotype showed up many times. This sequence joins TRBV5-1 and TRBJ2-1; D is unclear. Trimming removed 9 bases from V and 1 base from J, with 5 bases in between. CDR3 size: 11 residues. Germline V gene sequence: CDR1 SGHRS, CDR2 YFSETQ. The CDR3 DNA sequence: TGCGCCACTCGTTCCTACAATGAGCAGTTCTTC. The encoded protein is CATRSYNEQFF.

This clonotype was recorded many times. The chain couples TRBV5-1 to TRBJ2-7, with D perhaps matching TRBD2 (6 bases). In germline, CDR1 is SGHRS, CDR2 YFSETQ. V lost 6 bases and J lost 4, with 11 bases in between. The CDR3 runs 12 residues. The CDR3: CASMGSGYEQYF. Here the CDR3 DNA reads TGCGCCAGCATGGGTAGCGGATACGAGCAGTACTTC.

The table lists this clonotype with many counts. The genes are TRBV18 and TRBJ2-2; D unresolved. Looked up from germline, CDR1 is KGHSH and CDR2 is LQKENI. This CDR3 is 14 amino acids long. V was shortened by 4 bases and J by 2 bases, with 8 bases between the two germline ends. DNA for the CDR3: TGTGCCAGCTCACTTTCTGTCAACACCGGGGAGCTGTTTTTT. Its translation is CASSLSVNTGELFF.

This clonotype is classed as medium-sized. The gene calls are TRBV5-1 and TRBJ2-6, with 8 bases aligning to TRBD1. J was trimmed by 2 bases and V by 2 bases; bases with no gene match: 0. The CDR3 sequence is 15 residues long. CDR1 and CDR2 (germline): SGHRS, YFSETQ. DNA of the CDR3: TGCGCCAGCAGCTTACAGGGGGCTGGGGCCAACGTCCTGACTTTC. This encodes CASSLQGAGANVLTF.

This clonotype occurred once. A read error may produce the germline difference seen at one junction end. The chain joins TRBV6-6 to TRBJ1-1; 11 bases fit TRBD1. The CDR3 contains 15 residues. Germline assignment: CDR1 MNHNY and CDR2 SVGAGI (reference sequence). CDR3 DNA sequence: TGTGTCAGCAGTACAGGACAGGGGGCAAGAACTGAAGCTTTCTTT. Translating gives CVSSTGQGARTEAFF.

A word on this clonotype: Being one base from a much bigger clone, this may be a read error. V gene TRBV19 combines with J gene TRBJ1-1; unclear D gene. CDR3 length equals 15 residues. Germline loops: CDR1 LNHDA, CDR2 SQIVND (reference sequence). CDR3 sequence: CASSRVDTANTEDFF. The DNA of the CDR3 is TGTGCCAGTAGTAGGGTAGATACGGCGAACACTGAAGATTTCTTT. Full variable domain (outside the CDR3, taken from reference TRBV19 and TRBJ1-1): DGGITQSPKYLFRKEGQNVTLSCEQNLNHDAMYWYRQDPGQGLRLIYYSQIVNDFQKGDIAEGYSVSREKKESFPLTVTSAQKNPTAFYLCASSRVDTANTEDFFGQGTRLTVV.

By sample fraction, this clonotype is medium-sized. V and J are TRBV5-1 and TRBJ2-1, with a weak D call TRBD2 (6 bases). This CDR3 is 16 amino acids long. The V gene lost 2 bases and the J gene lost 7 bases, with 19 bases spanning the gap. The germline CDR1 and CDR2 sequences are SGHRS and YFSETQ. The CDR3 loop reads CASSFTGGINGNEQFF. DNA for the CDR3: TGCGCCAGCAGCTTTACCGGCGGGATAAACGGTAATGAGCAGTTCTTC.

This clonotype was picked up many times. The rearrangement joins TRBV5-6 to TRBJ2-5; no definite D call. Trimming left V 1 base short and J 3 bases short, with 10 bases between. CDR1 and CDR2 from the germline V gene are SGHDT and YYEEEE. The CDR3 has 14 residues. The CDR3 spells CASSLRVRKETQYF. In DNA form, the CDR3 reads TGTGCCAGCAGCTTGAGAGTCAGAAAAGAGACCCAGTACTTC. Full variable domain (rest looked up from reference TRBV5-6 and TRBJ2-5): DAGVTQSPTHLIKTRGQQVTLRCSPKSGHDTVSWYQQALGQGPQFIFQYYEEEERQRGNFPDRFSGHQFPNYSSELNVNALLLGDSALYLCASSLRVRKETQYFGPGTRLLVL.

This clonotype was counted at least ten times. This chain joins TRBV5-1 and TRBJ2-3, with a tentative D call TRBD2 (6 bases). Germline-derived CDR1 and CDR2 are SGHRS and YFSETQ. V was pared by 4 bases and J by 3 bases, with 9 bases between. The CDR3 covers 13 residues. The CDR3 loop reads CASSQRGTDTQYF. The CDR3 DNA follows: TGCGCCAGCAGCCAACGGGGGACAGATACGCAGTATTTT. The entire variable domain, with the rest obtained from reference TRBV5-1 and TRBJ2-3, is as follows: KAGVTQTPRYLIKTRGQQVTLSCSPISGHRSVSWYQQTPGQGLQFLFEYFSETQRNKGNFPGRFSGRQFSNSRSEMNVSTLELGDSALYLCASSQRGTDTQYFGPGTRLTVL.

This clonotype was picked up many times. The chain couples TRBV29-1 to TRBJ2-7; D is unclear. The length of the CDR3 is 11 residues. The V gene's germline CDR1 is SQVTM and CDR2 ANQGSEA. V lost 6 bases to trimming and J lost 0 bases, with 6 bases between them. The CDR3 loop is CSVVSSYEQYF. Here the CDR3 DNA reads TGCAGCGTAGTCAGCTCCTACGAGCAGTACTTC.

This clonotype was observed once. This chain uses TRBV21-1 with TRBJ1-5. TRBV21-1 is marked as a pseudogene. The CDR3 covers 13 residues. For the CDR3, the DNA is TGTGCCAGCAGCAACGGGATAGTCAAGCCCAAGCATTTT. This translates into CASSNGIVKPKHF.

Many counts were recorded for this clonotype. The chain recombines TRBV11-1 with TRBJ1-1, with 9 bases identical to TRBD1. The CDR3 runs 16 residues. Germline V gives CDR1 SGHAT, CDR2 FQDESV (reference sequence). V was clipped by 2 bases and J by 2 bases; unmatched bases: 6. The chain's CDR3 is CASSLSLQGANTEAFF. The CDR3 DNA is TGTGCCAGCAGCTTATCCTTACAGGGGGCAAACACTGAAGCTTTCTTT. The full variable domain, its missing parts supplied by reference TRBV11-1 and TRBJ1-1, is EAEVAQSPRYKITEKSQAVAFWCDPISGHATLYWYRQILGQGPELLVQFQDESVVDDSQLPKDRFSAERLKGVDSTLKIQPAELGDSAMYLCASSLSLQGANTEAFFGQGTRLTVV.